Below, one T cell receptor (beta chain) is given with its context. What it binds is unknown. The germline V gene encodes CDR1 SEHNR and CDR2 FQNEAQ (reference sequence). This CDR3 comprises 12 residues. This sample is part of a study of CXCR3-negative and CXCR3-positive naive CD8 T cells. Naivety in CD8+ T cells corresponded to a CD45RO-CCR7+CD27+CD95- phenotype. Study-wide results and caveats: Naive subsets did not differ in surface CD5, and TRB CDR3 properties served to infer TCR strength. PBMCs showed partially decreased CXCR3 expression after cryopreservation, and most assays used fresh PBMCs. CXCR3-negative and CXCR3-positive naive cells shared comparable TRBV-TRBJ usage, but memory cells did not.

Libraries were UMI-labeled 5' RACE TRB cDNA. TCRdb re-called the 5' RACE reads; one entry per CDR3 protein, DNA not given. The sample has 90,000 to 95,000 distinct CDR3 sequences. The source of this sequence is a human donor in good health. Some clones in this sample may be carry-over from other donors' samples. Source material: naive CXCR3- CD8+ T cells from blood. Subset: CD45RO-CCR7+CD27+CD95- naive CD8+ T cells lacking CXCR3 (TNR3-). The genes are TRBV7-9 and TRBJ2-2. The CDR3 is CASSSSIGELFF.